The T cell receptor beta chain described here comes from a study of cytotoxic CD8 clonotypes in ibrutinib-treated CLL. Study information: Among responders, roughly 24 were partial and 2 complete; after median roughly 70 months, about 15 stayed remitted and some 12 progressed. On average, each sample had about 250,000 productive templates and tens of thousands of productive rearrangements. General study results and limits: Public clonotypes were seen rarely and were contracted or stable on treatment. Clonality went up at the time of ibrutinib response, stayed stable in sustained remission, and later dropped back toward its baseline level at progression.

The repertoire was sequenced with immunoSEQ multiplex PCR; TCRdb's copy has only in-frame clones and lacks some. The sample has roughly 97,000 clones; about 78% are singletons. This clone was found a few times. The antigen is unknown. V was clipped by 7 bases and J by 6 bases; unmatched bases: 11. This CDR3 is built from 13 residues. Per germline, CDR1 SQVTM and CDR2 ANQGSEA. Here the sequenced sample was PBMCs, taken after 12 months of ibrutinib treatment. The TCR originated in a human donor with chronic lymphocytic leukemia. The rearrangement joins TRBV29-1 to TRBJ1-2; 7 bases align to TRBD1. This chain's CDR3 is CSGGDSLRDGYTF. The CDR3 DNA reads as TGCAGCGGGGGGGACAGCCTCCGGGATGGCTACACCTTC.